This entry concerns a single TCR beta chain. It lacks a known antigen. No much larger clone is present one base from it, and per-base qualities are unavailable. This record belongs to a study of early stage breast cancer tumors (dated by TCRdb to 2016 to 2017). About the study as a whole: Of the roughly 17 invasive breast tumors, around twelve were found to be estrogen receptor-positive, progesterone receptor-positive and HER2-negative. About 65% of the 12 ER+/PR+/HER2- tumors were invasive ductal carcinomas, while the other four were invasive lobular carcinomas. On average, each sample had approximately 9.2-fold read coverage. The samples as a whole yielded around 2.5 million detected templates, corresponding to about a million unique clonotypes.

Every sample was amplified as two independent genomic DNA replicates, using approximately 550 ng for blood and roughly 1.6 ug for tumor or normal breast. TCRB sequencing of genomic DNA was carried out with the ImmunoSeq Intro kit according to the manufacturer's instructions. Multiplex PCR ran 30 to 40 cycles with proprietary primers and spike-in control sequences for absolute quantification. Single-end 150-bp reads were used to sequence an 87-bp fragment spanning the CDR3 plus the flanking V and J genes. Seven samples, each with two replicates, were multiplexed per lane of an Illumina MiSeq using version 3.0 chemistry. The authors' analysis ran thus. The vendor's proprietary pipeline handled the raw data processing, merging both replicates into a single result for each sample. Productive rearrangements sharing the V-gene family, CDR3 amino acid sequence and J-gene segment were defined as clonotypes. Clonality was calculated as 1 minus the normalized Shannon entropy (Pielou evenness) of TCRB abundances. To estimate T cell density, the total number of templates was divided by the input cell count, which was inferred from how much DNA went in. Recon with default parameters was used to estimate total repertoire diversity and clonality. A clonotype counted as tumor-enriched if its abundance in tumor exceeded 0.1% and was at least 32-fold higher than its abundance in normal breast. As stored in TCRdb, this immuneACCESS dataset retains in-frame rearrangements with V and J assigned. A fraction of the clones does not appear; measured against another copy, unresolved V genes explain less than half of the discrepancy, and the remainder lacks a known reason. V and J calls and clone size follow that table, whereas D and trimming were derived from the DNA. This sample gives under 20,000 clones in total; around 83% of them show up just once. Together, the top ten hold under 2% of the sample.

The study profiled bulk TCR beta-chain repertoires in matched peripheral blood, tumor and adjacent normal breast tissue taken from more than 15 patients with early-stage breast cancer. Before surgery, about 5-10 mL of whole blood was collected into EDTA tubes and then processed within 2 hours. Ficoll-Paque centrifugation in SepMate-50 tubes was used to isolate peripheral blood mononuclear cells. PBMCs were cryopreserved in aliquots of roughly 1.9 to 4 million cells in 90% FBS with around 10% DMSO and kept in liquid nitrogen. The Qiagen AllPrep DNA/RNA Mini kit was used to extract genomic DNA. CDR1 is given as MNHNS and CDR2 as SASEGT, both from the germline V gene. The germline ends are 22 bases apart after V is trimmed by 6 bases and J by 10 bases. The CDR3 numbers 15 residues from cysteine through phenylalanine. Of all the DNA, just the CDR3 is kept, 45 bases in frame from base 1. Study-wide conclusions, independent of this receptor: Bulk genomic DNA sequencing of unsorted cells missed chain pairing and functional markers such as CD4, CD8 and FOXP3. Analysis by tumor subtype was prevented by the small cohort size. Repertoires from blood and normal breast were more alike than repertoires from blood and tumor, and in about 90% of the 16 patients, comparing each tissue with blood separated tumor from normal. Compared with adjacent normal breast tissue, tumors had approximately 2.5-fold higher T cell density and higher clonality. Enriched TCRB sequences shared across patients were found to be mostly commonly generated sequences that were unlikely to play an important role in the tumor microenvironment.

Here the chain combines TRBV6-1 and TRBJ2-1; TRBD2 is possibly the D segment (5 matching bases). The TCR comes from a person aged 70 to 85 with breast cancer. Sequencing used blood. The bases are TGTGCCAGCAGGCGCAGGACTGCTGACGTTAGGGAGCAGTTCTTC. This gives the protein CASRRRTADVREQFF.